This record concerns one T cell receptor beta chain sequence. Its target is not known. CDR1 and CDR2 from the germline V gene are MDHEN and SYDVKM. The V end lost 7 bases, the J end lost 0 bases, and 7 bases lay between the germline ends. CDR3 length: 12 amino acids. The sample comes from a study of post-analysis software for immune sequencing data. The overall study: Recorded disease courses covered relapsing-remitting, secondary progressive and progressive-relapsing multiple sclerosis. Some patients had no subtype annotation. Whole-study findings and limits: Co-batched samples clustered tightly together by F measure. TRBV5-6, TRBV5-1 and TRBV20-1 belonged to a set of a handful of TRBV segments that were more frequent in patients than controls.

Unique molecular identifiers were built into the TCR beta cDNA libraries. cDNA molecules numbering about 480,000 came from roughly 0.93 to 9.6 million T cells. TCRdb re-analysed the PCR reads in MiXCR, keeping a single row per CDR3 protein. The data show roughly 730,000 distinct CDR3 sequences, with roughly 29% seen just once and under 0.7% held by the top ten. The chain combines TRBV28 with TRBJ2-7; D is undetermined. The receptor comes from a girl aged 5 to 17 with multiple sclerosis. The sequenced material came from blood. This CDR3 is CASTEFSYEQYF. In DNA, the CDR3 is TGTGCCAGCACCGAGTTCTCCTACGAGCAGTACTTC.